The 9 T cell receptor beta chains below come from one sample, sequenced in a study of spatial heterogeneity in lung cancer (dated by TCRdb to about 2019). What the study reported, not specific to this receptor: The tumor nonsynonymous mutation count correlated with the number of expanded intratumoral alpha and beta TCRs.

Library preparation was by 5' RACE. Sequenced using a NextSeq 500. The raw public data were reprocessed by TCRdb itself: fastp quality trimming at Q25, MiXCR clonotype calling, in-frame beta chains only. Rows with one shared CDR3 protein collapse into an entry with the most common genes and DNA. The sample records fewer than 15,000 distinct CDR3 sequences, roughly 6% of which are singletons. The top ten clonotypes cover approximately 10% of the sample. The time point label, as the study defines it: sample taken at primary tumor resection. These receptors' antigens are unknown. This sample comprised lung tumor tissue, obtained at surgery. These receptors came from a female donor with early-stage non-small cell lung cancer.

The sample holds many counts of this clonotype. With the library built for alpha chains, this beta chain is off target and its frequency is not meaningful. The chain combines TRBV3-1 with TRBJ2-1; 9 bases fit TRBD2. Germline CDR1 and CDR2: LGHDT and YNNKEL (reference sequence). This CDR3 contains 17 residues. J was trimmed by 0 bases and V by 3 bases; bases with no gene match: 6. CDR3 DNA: TGTGCCAGCAGCCACCTAGCGGGGAGGAGCTCCTACAATGAGCAGTTCTTC. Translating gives CASSHLAGRSSYNEQFF.

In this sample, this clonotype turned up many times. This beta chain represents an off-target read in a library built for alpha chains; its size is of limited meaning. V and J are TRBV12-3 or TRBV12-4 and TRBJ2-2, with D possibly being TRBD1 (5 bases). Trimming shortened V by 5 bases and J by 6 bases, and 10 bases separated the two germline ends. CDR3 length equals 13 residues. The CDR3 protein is CASSPDSPGELFF. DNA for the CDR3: TGTGCCAGCAGTCCTGACAGCCCCGGGGAGCTGTTTTTT.

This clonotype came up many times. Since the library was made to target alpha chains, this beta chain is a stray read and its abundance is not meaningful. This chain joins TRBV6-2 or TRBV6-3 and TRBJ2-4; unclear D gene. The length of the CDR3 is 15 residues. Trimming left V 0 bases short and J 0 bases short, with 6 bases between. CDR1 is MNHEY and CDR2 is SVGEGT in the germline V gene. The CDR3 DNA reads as TGTGCCAGCAGTTACTCGGGATTAGCCAAAAACATTCAGTACTTC. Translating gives CASSYSGLAKNIQYF.

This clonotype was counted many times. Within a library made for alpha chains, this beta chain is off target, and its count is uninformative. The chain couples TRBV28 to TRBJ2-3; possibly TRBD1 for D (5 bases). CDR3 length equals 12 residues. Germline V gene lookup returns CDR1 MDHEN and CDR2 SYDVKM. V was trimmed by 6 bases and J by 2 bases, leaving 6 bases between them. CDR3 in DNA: TGTGCCAGCAGGACAGTCACAGATACGCAGTATTTT. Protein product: CASRTVTDTQYF.

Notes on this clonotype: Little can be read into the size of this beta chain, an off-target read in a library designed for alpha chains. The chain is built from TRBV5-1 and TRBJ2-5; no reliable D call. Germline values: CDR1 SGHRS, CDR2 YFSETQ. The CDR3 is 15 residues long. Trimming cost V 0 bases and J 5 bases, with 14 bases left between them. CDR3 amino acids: CASSLVGGSVETQYF. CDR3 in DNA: TGCGCCAGCAGCTTGGTGGGCGGTTCTGTGGAGACCCAGTACTTC.

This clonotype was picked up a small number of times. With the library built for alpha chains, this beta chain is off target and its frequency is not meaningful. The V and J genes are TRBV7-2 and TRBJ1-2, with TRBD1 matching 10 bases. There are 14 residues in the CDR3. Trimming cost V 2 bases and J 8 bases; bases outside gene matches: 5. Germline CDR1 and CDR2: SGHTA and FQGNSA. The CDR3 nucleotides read TGTGCCAGCAGCTTATTTAGGGACAGGGGAGGCTACACCTTC. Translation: CASSLFRDRGGYTF.

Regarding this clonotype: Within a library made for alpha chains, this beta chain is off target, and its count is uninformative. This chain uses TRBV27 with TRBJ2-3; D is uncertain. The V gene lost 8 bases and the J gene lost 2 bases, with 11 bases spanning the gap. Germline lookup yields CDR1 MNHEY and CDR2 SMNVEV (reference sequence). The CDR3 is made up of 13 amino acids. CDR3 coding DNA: TGTGCCAGCGGTCGCACCAACACAGATACGCAGTATTTT. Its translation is CASGRTNTDTQYF.

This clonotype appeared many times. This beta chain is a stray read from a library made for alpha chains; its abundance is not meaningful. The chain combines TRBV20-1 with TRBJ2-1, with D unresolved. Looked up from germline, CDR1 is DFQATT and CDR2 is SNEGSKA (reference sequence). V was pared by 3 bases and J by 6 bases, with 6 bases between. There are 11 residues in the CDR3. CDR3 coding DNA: TGCAGTGCTAGGGGTCCCAATGAGCAGTTCTTC. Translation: CSARGPNEQFF.

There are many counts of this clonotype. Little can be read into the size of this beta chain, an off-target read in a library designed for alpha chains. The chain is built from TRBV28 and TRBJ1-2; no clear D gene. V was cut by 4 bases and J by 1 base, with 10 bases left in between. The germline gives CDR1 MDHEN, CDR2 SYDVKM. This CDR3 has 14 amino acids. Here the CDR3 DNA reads TGTGCCAGCAGTTACGGTTGGGGTAACTATGGCTACACCTTC. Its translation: CASSYGWGNYGYTF.